This passage covers 30 T cell receptor beta chains from one sample sequenced in a study of blood T cell repertoires in COVID-19 (dated by TCRdb to 2019 to 2021). Library construction relied on the immunoSEQ multiplex PCR assay. TCRdb mirrors the immuneACCESS table, restricted to in-frame sequences. Some clones are absent from its copies; in checked studies, under half trace to an unresolved V gene, and the reason for the others is unknown. This sample gives approximately 240,000 clones in total; approximately 81% of them show up just once. Around 3% of the sample goes to the ten largest clones. The sample comprised peripheral blood. The receptors were sampled from a man aged 45-60 years who had recovered from COVID-19.

V and J are TRBV24-1 and TRBJ2-3, with a weak D call TRBD2 (6 bases). The CDR3 consists of 15 residues. Trimming left V 5 bases short and J 2 bases short, with 13 bases between. Germline V gives CDR1 KGHDR, CDR2 SFDVKD. The CDR3: CATSAGGHLTDTQYF. The CDR3 nucleotides read TGTGCCACCAGTGCCGGGGGTCACCTCACAGATACGCAGTATTTT.

The chain has TRBV7-2 and TRBJ2-3, with TRBD2 as a possible D gene (6 bases). From germline, CDR1 is SGHTA and CDR2 FQGNSA. The length of the CDR3 is 15 residues. The V end was cut by 5 bases, the J end by 6 bases, with 18 bases between. The CDR3 region is CASSLGAGMRDTQYF. For the CDR3, the DNA is TGTGCCAGCAGCCTAGGGGCGGGAATGAGGGATACGCAGTATTTT.

This rearrangement joins TRBV12-3 or TRBV12-4 to TRBJ2-5, with TRBD2 matching 10 bases. The CDR3 length is 13 residues. The trim removed 6 bases at V and 3 bases at J, leaving 1 base unmatched. The CDR3 nucleotides are TGTGCCAGCAGCGGGACTAGCGAAGAGACCCAGTACTTC. Translated, it gives CASSGTSEETQYF.

This clone was observed a single time. The rearrangement joins TRBV5-1 to TRBJ2-1, with 7 bases identical to TRBD2. CDR1 and CDR2 from the germline V gene are SGHRS and YFSETQ. Germline trimming cut 4 bases from V and 0 bases from J; bases unmatched to any gene: 4. CDR3 length: 15 residues. This CDR3 is CASSQSGNSYNEQFF. The DNA for the CDR3 is TGCGCCAGCAGCCAGAGCGGGAACTCCTACAATGAGCAGTTCTTC.

This clone was seen more than once but under ten times. This sequence joins TRBV30 and TRBJ2-3, with TRBD2 matching over 14 bases. CDR1 is GTSNPN, CDR2 SVGIG, per germline (reference sequence). J lost 4 bases, V lost 1 base, and 10 bases had no gene match. This CDR3 region has 18 residues. The CDR3 protein is CAWSAMMGLAGVSDTQYF. Here the CDR3 DNA reads TGTGCCTGGAGTGCGATGATGGGACTAGCGGGAGTATCAGATACGCAGTATTTT.

The J gene is TRBJ2-7, the V gene TRBV18; TRBD2 matches 7 bases. The CDR3 has 16 residues. Germline CDR1 is KGHSH and CDR2 is LQKENI. After removal of 0 bases from V and 4 bases from J, the junction contained 9 bases not matched to a gene. The CDR3 region is CASSPPGGRGTYEQYF. CDR3 bases: TGTGCCAGCTCACCACCCGGGGGGAGGGGCACTTACGAGCAGTACTTC.

The gene calls are TRBV3-1 (or the pseudogene TRBV3-2) and TRBJ2-1, with 11 bases aligning to TRBD2. From germline, CDR1 is LGHDT and CDR2 YNNKEL (reference sequence). V shed 5 bases, J shed 7 bases, and the junction held 13 bases outside the gene matches. The CDR3 contains 17 residues. CDR3 nucleotides: TGTGCCAGCAGCACCTTTCGTAGCGGGAGGGCAGGGAATGAGCAGTTCTTC. Amino acids: CASSTFRSGRAGNEQFF.

The chain carries TRBV7-8 and TRBJ2-7; 7 bases fit TRBD1. Looked up from germline, CDR1 is SGHVS and CDR2 is FQNEAQ. This CDR3 comprises 16 residues. The junction had 10 bases not matched to a gene; V was cut back by 5 bases and J by 0 bases. The CDR3 sequence: CASSPRGGSSSYEQYF. The CDR3 DNA reads as TGTGCCAGCAGCCCCCGAGGGGGCAGCAGCTCCTACGAGCAGTACTTC. The full variable domain, rest sourced from reference TRBV7-8 and TRBJ2-7, is GAGVSQSPRYKVAKRGQDVALRCDPISGHVSLFWYQQALGQGPEFLTYFQNEAQLDKSGLPSDRFFAERPEGSVSTLKIQRTQQEDSAVYLCASSPRGGSSSYEQYFGPGTRLTVT.

The V gene is TRBV6-5, the J gene TRBJ2-7; 8 bases align to TRBD2. The CDR3 runs 14 residues. V shed 5 bases and J 2 bases; nucleotides not matched to a gene: 5. From germline, CDR1 is MNHEY and CDR2 SVGAGI. The CDR3 loop reads CASSPTSVAYEQYF. CDR3 DNA sequence: TGTGCCAGCAGTCCGACTAGCGTCGCCTACGAGCAGTACTTC.

This clone has more than one count but fewer than ten. The rearrangement links TRBV20-1 to TRBJ2-7; no clear D. There are 12 residues in the CDR3. CDR1 DFQATT and CDR2 SNEGSKA come from the germline V gene (reference sequence). Trimming pared 3 bases from V and 7 bases from J, leaving 13 bases between. The CDR3 protein is CSASTDPREQYF. DNA of the CDR3: TGCAGTGCTAGTACCGATCCCCGGGAGCAGTACTTC.

The rearrangement uses TRBV19 and TRBJ2-1; no clear D. There are 16 residues in the CDR3. The ends were cut back, 1 base at V and 0 bases at J, with 10 bases in the middle. Per the germline V gene, CDR1 is LNHDA and CDR2 is SQIVND (reference sequence). CDR3 bases: TGTGCCAGTAGTATAGCTATGGCTAGCTCCTACAATGAGCAGTTCTTC. Encoded protein: CASSIAMASSYNEQFF.

The chain links TRBV6-9 to TRBJ2-7; D ambiguous. Germline V lookup: CDR1 MNHGY, CDR2 SVAAGI. CDR3 size: 12 residues. V lost 1 base to trimming and J lost 6 bases, with 7 bases between them. The CDR3 is CASSYFSGEQYF. The CDR3 nucleotides are TGTGCCAGCAGTTATTTTAGTGGCGAGCAGTACTTC.

The chain has TRBV28 and TRBJ1-1, with 8 bases lining up with TRBD1. Trimming removed 1 base from V and 4 bases from J; junction bases left unmatched: 8. Germline V gene data show CDR1 as MDHEN and CDR2 as SYDVKM. The CDR3 has 16 residues. Written as DNA, the CDR3 is TGTGCCAGCAGTTTATATCGAGGACAGGGAGGCACTGAAGCTTTCTTT. It encodes CASSLYRGQGGTEAFF.

The chain recombines TRBV10-2 with TRBJ1-2; TRBD1 agrees at 7 bases. CDR3 length: 13 amino acids. J lost 5 bases, V lost 10 bases, and 10 bases had no gene match. Germline lookup yields CDR1 WSHSY and CDR2 SAAADI. The CDR3 region is CATPARQGYGYTF. The CDR3 nucleotides are TGCGCCACCCCCGCTCGACAGGGATATGGCTACACCTTC.

The rearrangement joins TRBV25-1 to TRBJ2-3, with TRBD2 matching over 8 bases. V trimming: 3 bases; J trimming: 4 bases; junction bases outside the gene matches: 6. The germline gives CDR1 MGHDK, CDR2 SYGVNS. This CDR3 contains 15 residues. The DNA for the CDR3 is TGTGCCAGCAGTGACCCCCGGACTAGCCCAGATACGCAGTATTTT. It yields the protein CASSDPRTSPDTQYF.

The chain recombines TRBV30 with TRBJ1-4; D might be TRBD1 (5 bases). V was shortened by 8 bases and J by 8 bases, with 21 bases between the two germline ends. CDR3 length: 14 residues. Per the germline V gene, CDR1 is GTSNPN and CDR2 is SVGIG (reference sequence). The CDR3 DNA sequence: TGTGCCCTGCATCCGGGGGGGGATCTAGAAAAACTGTTTTTT. Translated, it gives CALHPGGDLEKLFF. Full variable domain (rest looked up from reference TRBV30 and TRBJ1-4): SQTIHQWPATLVQPVGSPLSLECTVEGTSNPNLYWYRQAAGRGLQLLFYSVGIGQISSEVPQNLSASRPQDRQFILSSKKLLLSDSGFYLCALHPGGDLEKLFFGSGTQLSVL.

The chain combines TRBV28 with TRBJ2-5, with TRBD2 identical over 9 bases. Germline values: CDR1 MDHEN, CDR2 SYDVKM. V dropped 3 bases and J dropped 2; count of bases not matched to a gene: 10. The CDR3 has 17 amino acids. The CDR3 DNA follows: TGTGCCAGCAGTTTCGGGGTCGCGGGAGGGATGCAAGAGACCCAGTACTTC. This codes for CASSFGVAGGMQETQYF. Based on the CDR3 plus reference TRBV28 and TRBJ2-5, the full variable domain is DVKVTQSSRYLVKRTGEKVFLECVQDMDHENMFWYRQDPGLGLRLIYFSYDVKMKEKGDIPEGYSVSREKKERFSLILESASTNQTSMYLCASSFGVAGGMQETQYFGPGTRLLVL.

V and J are TRBV28 and TRBJ1-2, with TRBD1 identical over 7 bases. This CDR3 comprises 19 residues. V lost 4 bases to trimming and J lost 5 bases; unmatched junction nucleotides: 22. Germline CDR1 is MDHEN and CDR2 is SYDVKM. CDR3 sequence (DNA): TGTGCCAGCAGTTCACTTGCAATGGGGGAGGCGACAGGGATTTATGGCTACACCTTC. Protein: CASSSLAMGEATGIYGYTF.

The rearrangement uses TRBV7-9 and TRBJ1-1; 7 positions agree with TRBD1. The V segment lost 1 base and the J segment 0 bases; nucleotides outside the gene matches: 8. Germline CDR1 is SEHNR and CDR2 is FQNEAQ (reference sequence). The CDR3 has 17 residues. CDR3 nucleotide sequence: TGTGCCAGCAGCTTAGGACAGGGCCTACATTTGAACACTGAAGCTTTCTTT. Translating it yields CASSLGQGLHLNTEAFF.

This sequence joins TRBV6-5 and TRBJ2-1, with D hard to call. Trimming left V 6 bases short and J 0 bases short, with 12 bases between. Germline-derived CDR1 and CDR2 are MNHEY and SVGAGI. The length of the CDR3 is 15 residues. The CDR3, as DNA: TGTGCCAGCAGAAGATTCGAGAGCTCCTACAATGAGCAGTTCTTC. Protein sequence: CASRRFESSYNEQFF.

The V call is TRBV7-2, the J call TRBJ2-7; TRBD2 matches at 10 bases. Germline trimming cut 3 bases from V and 0 bases from J; bases unmatched to any gene: 5. Germline values: CDR1 SGHTA, CDR2 FQGNSA. This CDR3 has 16 residues. The DNA for the CDR3 is TGTGCCAGCAGCTTCGGAGCGGGGGGGAGCTCCTACGAGCAGTACTTC. This sequence encodes CASSFGAGGSSYEQYF.

The CDR3 coding sequence is TGTGCCAGCAGCGGGACTAGGGGAAATTCACCCCTCCACTTT. Translation gives CASSGTRGNSPLHF. The V gene is TRBV2, the J gene TRBJ1-6; possibly TRBD1 for D (5 bases). Between the trimmed V and J ends, which lost 6 bases and 7 bases, there was a span of 13 bases. Germline V gene sequence: CDR1 SNHLY, CDR2 FYNNEI. This CDR3 has 14 amino acids.

This rearrangement joins TRBV28 to TRBJ2-3, with 11 nucleotides matching TRBD2. Germline V gene data show CDR1 as MDHEN and CDR2 as SYDVKM. The length of the CDR3 is 15 residues. V gave up 3 bases and J gave up 8 bases; unmatched junction bases: 7. The CDR3 nucleotides read TGTGCCAGCAGTTTGTTAGCGGGAGGGGGAGGTACGCAGTATTTT. It yields the protein CASSLLAGGGGTQYF.

Comment on this clone: Other DNA sequences in this specimen translate into the identical CDR3. The chain joins TRBV3-1 (or the pseudogene TRBV3-2) to TRBJ2-7; D is perhaps TRBD1 (6 bases). The length of the CDR3 is 14 residues. V lost 3 bases and J 2 bases, leaving 11 bases between the germline ends. The germline V gene encodes CDR1 LGHDT and CDR2 YNNKEL (reference sequence). This CDR3 is CASSQAGTTYEQYF. The CDR3 region has the DNA TGTGCCAGCAGCCAGGCAGGGACAACCTACGAGCAGTACTTC.

V is TRBV19 and J is TRBJ2-1; 12 nucleotides line up with TRBD2. The CDR3 covers 15 residues. Germline trimming cut 1 base from V and 9 bases from J; bases unmatched to any gene: 4. In germline, CDR1 is LNHDA, CDR2 SQIVND (reference sequence). CDR3 region: CASSIGLAGVSEQFF. In nucleotides, the CDR3 is TGTGCCAGTAGTATAGGACTAGCGGGAGTTAGTGAGCAGTTCTTC.

V and J are TRBV7-9 and TRBJ2-7; D is perhaps TRBD2 (5 bases). The CDR3 is 16 amino acids. Germline CDR1 SEHNR, CDR2 FQNEAQ (reference sequence). Trimming removed 3 bases from V and 0 bases from J, with 15 bases in between. The CDR3: CASSFLDRGGSYEQYF. The CDR3 DNA is TGTGCCAGCAGCTTCCTAGATCGAGGAGGCTCCTACGAGCAGTACTTC.

The rearrangement joins TRBV12-5 to TRBJ2-1; the D gene is possibly TRBD2 (5 bases). The V end lost 0 bases, the J end lost 7 bases, and 16 bases lay between the germline ends. CDR1 and CDR2 from the germline V gene are LGHNT and FRNRAP. CDR3 length equals 16 residues. The CDR3 DNA reads TGTGCTAGTGGTTTGGTACGGAGCGGTGGTAGGAATGAGCAGTTCTTC. It yields the protein CASGLVRSGGRNEQFF.

This chain uses TRBV28 with TRBJ1-2; 12 nucleotides match TRBD1. With V trimmed by 8 bases and J by 5 bases, 15 bases remained unmatched. This CDR3 is 17 amino acids long. From germline, CDR1 is MDHEN and CDR2 SYDVKM. CDR3 nucleotides: TGTGCCAGCTTCAGCGGGACAGGGGGCATTTGGATGTATGGCTACACCTTC. Its translation: CASFSGTGGIWMYGYTF.

J is TRBJ2-7 and V is TRBV30; 14 positions match TRBD2. CDR1 is GTSNPN, CDR2 SVGIG, per germline (reference sequence). V lost 2 bases to trimming and J lost 5 bases; unmatched junction nucleotides: 11. This CDR3 contains 17 residues. The CDR3: CAWSKPRLAGGPHEQYF. The DNA of the CDR3 is TGTGCCTGGAGTAAACCCAGACTAGCGGGAGGGCCCCACGAGCAGTACTTC.

The rearrangement links TRBV10-3 to TRBJ1-2; D unclear. Per the germline V gene, CDR1 is ENHRY and CDR2 is SYGVKD. The CDR3 is made up of 13 amino acids. V was pared by 3 bases and J by 3 bases, with 8 bases between. The CDR3 DNA sequence: TGTGCCATCAGTGATCAGGTCCACTATGGCTACACCTTC. Translating gives CAISDQVHYGYTF.